One and the same sample provided the 2 T cell receptor beta chains below, sequenced in a study of blood T cell repertoires in COVID-19. The method was immunoSEQ multiplex PCR; TCRdb's version includes in-frame clones alone and lacks a portion of them. The data contain roughly 220,000 clones, roughly 90% of them singletons. The sample taken for sequencing was PBMCs or T cells enriched from blood (not recorded which). These receptors came from a man under 40 who had been exposed to COVID-19.

The V gene is TRBV11-1, the J gene TRBJ1-2; possible D gene TRBD1, 6 bases. The germline gives CDR1 SGHAT, CDR2 FQDESV (reference sequence). This CDR3 is 14 amino acids long. V was shortened by 5 bases and J by 5 bases, with 15 bases between the two germline ends. CDR3 DNA sequence: TGTGCCAGCAGCCACGGCTGGGGGCGGTATGGCTACACCTTC. Translation gives CASSHGWGRYGYTF.

J is TRBJ1-2 and V is TRBV4-1, with 7 bases fitting TRBD1. The V gene's germline CDR1 is MGHRA and CDR2 YSYEKL. The junction had 14 bases not matched to a gene; V was cut back by 0 bases and J by 4 bases. This CDR3 has 18 residues. The CDR3 sequence: CASSQDKTGVLGIYGYTF. The CDR3 nucleotides are TGCGCCAGCAGCCAAGATAAAACAGGGGTCCTTGGTATCTATGGCTACACCTTC.